Shown below are 5 T cell receptor beta chains from a single sample sequenced in a study of TIL therapy for anti-PD-1-resistant metastatic lung cancer. The immunoSEQ assay was v3. Measured with immunoSEQ multiplex PCR; TCRdb has only the in-frame clones, and not every one. The data contain 2,000 to 3,000 clones, 73% of them seen just once; the ten biggest clones take up 15% to 20%. The time point denotes: pre-treatment sample, taken before nivolumab and TIL therapy. The tumor samples were excised metastases, mostly pleural nodules or supraclavicular lymph nodes. The specimen comprised tumor tissue, sampled at baseline. The receptors here all came from a person between 30 and 80 years old with non-small cell lung cancer. Some clones in this sample may be carry-over from other donors' samples.

The rearrangement links TRBV19 to TRBJ2-2; TRBD1 might be the D (6 bases). This CDR3 has 16 amino acids. CDR1 and CDR2 from the germline V gene are LNHDA and SQIVND (reference sequence). Trimming took 6 bases from V and 1 from J, leaving 15 bases between them. This CDR3 reads CASRTHQDRNTGELFF. CDR3 nucleotides: TGTGCCAGTAGGACTCATCAGGACAGGAACACCGGGGAGCTGTTTTTT. Full variable domain (outside the CDR3, taken from reference TRBV19 and TRBJ2-2): DGGITQSPKYLFRKEGQNVTLSCEQNLNHDAMYWYRQDPGQGLRLIYYSQIVNDFQKGDIAEGYSVSREKKESFPLTVTSAQKNPTAFYLCASRTHQDRNTGELFFGEGSRLTVL.

V and J are TRBV7-2 and TRBJ1-5; no clear D gene. Germline assignment: CDR1 SGHTA and CDR2 FQGNSA. The CDR3 has 15 amino acids. Trimming stripped 1 base from V and 0 bases from J, with 7 bases between. The CDR3 here is CASSLVPGSNQPQHF. CDR3 coding DNA: TGTGCCAGCAGCTTAGTGCCCGGTAGCAATCAGCCCCAGCATTTT.

The chain carries TRBV29-1 and TRBJ2-3, with 7 bases identical to TRBD2. The CDR3 is made up of 14 amino acids. V lost 3 bases and J lost 4; bases outside the gene matches: 7. Germline-derived CDR1 and CDR2 are SQVTM and ANQGSEA. CDR3: CSVEPRESPDTQYF. In DNA, the CDR3 is TGCAGCGTTGAGCCGCGGGAGTCCCCAGATACGCAGTATTTT.

Details on this clone: Within the sample, other DNA sequences also encode this same CDR3. The chain links TRBV7-8 to TRBJ2-1, with D possibly being TRBD2 (5 bases). V was trimmed by 4 bases and J by 5 bases, leaving 18 bases between them. CDR1 is SGHVS, CDR2 FQNEAQ, per germline. CDR3 length: 16 residues. The CDR3 region has the DNA TGTGCCAGCAGCTCCCCTGGTGGCCCGGGAAACAATGAGCAGTTCTTC. Translating gives CASSSPGGPGNNEQFF.

This sequence joins TRBV9 and TRBJ1-1; no firm D call. Germline-derived CDR1 and CDR2 are SGDLS and YYNGEE. The CDR3 extends over 15 amino acids. Trimming cost V 4 bases and J 5 bases, with 18 bases left between them. CDR3 DNA sequence: TGTGCCAGCAGCTCTCCAGTGGGCACGAAGACTGAAGCTTTCTTT. Translated: CASSSPVGTKTEAFF.